Sequencing of this TCR beta chain was carried out in a study of cytomegalovirus exposure and HLA in healthy donors. Points from the study as a whole: A prior analysis recorded that most TCR beta V segments were productive about 90% or about 30% of the time. Through in vitro validation, three CMV-associated chains were shown to be specific for CMV antigens. A missense DCLRE1C variant was associated with V- and J-gene trimming of TCR beta chains in a later analysis, and an independent cohort replicated the association.

As for this clone: The antigen remains unidentified.

The study ran its PCR with 60 Vbeta and 13 Jbeta primers. Repertoires were generated with immunoSEQ multiplex PCR, while TCRdb's copy carries only in-frame clones and drops some. The sample contains about 170,000 clones, approximately 80% of which appear only once. Each donor was healthy, and each was a bone marrow donor. The sequenced sample consisted of PBMCs. The receptor comes from a woman in her forties or fifties in good health and CMV-seropositive.

CDR3 loop: CSVRARGLPYEQYF. CDR3 nucleotides: TGCAGCGTCCGGGCGAGGGGACTACCCTACGAGCAGTACTTC. V is TRBV29-1 and J is TRBJ2-7; 7 bases fit TRBD2. The CDR3 contains 14 residues. Germline CDR1 SQVTM, CDR2 ANQGSEA. The V segment lost 6 bases and the J segment 2 bases; nucleotides outside the gene matches: 10.